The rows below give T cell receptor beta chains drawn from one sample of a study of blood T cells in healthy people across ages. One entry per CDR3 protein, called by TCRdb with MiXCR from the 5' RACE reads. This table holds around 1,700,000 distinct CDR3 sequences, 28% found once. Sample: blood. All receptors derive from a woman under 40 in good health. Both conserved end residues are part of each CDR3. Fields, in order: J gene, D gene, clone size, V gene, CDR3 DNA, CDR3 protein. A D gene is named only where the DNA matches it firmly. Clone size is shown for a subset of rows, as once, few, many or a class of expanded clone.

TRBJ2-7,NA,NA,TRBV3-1,TGTGCCAGCATTTCGCCTGTCCACGAGCAGTACTTC,CASISPVHEQYF
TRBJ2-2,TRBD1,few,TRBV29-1,TGCAGCGTGGTGCCCTCAGGGGGACGGAGCACCGGGGAGCTGTTTTTT,CSVVPSGGRSTGELFF
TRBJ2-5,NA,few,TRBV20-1,TGCAGTGCTAGGGTGGTAGATGGGGGAGCTTTGGAGACCCAGTACTTC,CSARVVDGGALETQYF
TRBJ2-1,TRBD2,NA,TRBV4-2,TGTGCCAGCAGGGGGACTAGGCGGGGTGAGCAGTTCTTC,CASRGTRRGEQFF
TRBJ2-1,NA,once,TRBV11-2,TGTGCCAGCAGCTTAGAACAGGGCCCTGAATACGAGCAGTTCTTC,CASSLEQGPEYEQFF
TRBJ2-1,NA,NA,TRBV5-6,TGTGCCAGCACGGATAGGTTCTTC,CASTDRFF
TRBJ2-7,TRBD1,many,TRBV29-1,TGCAGCGGATCCGGGACAGGGGGCAGCGAGCAGTACTTC,CSGSGTGGSEQYF
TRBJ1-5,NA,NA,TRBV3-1,TGTGCCTCAGGAGGGGCTAGCAATCAGCCCCAGCATTTT,CASGGASNQPQHF
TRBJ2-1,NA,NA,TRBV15,TGTACCACCAGCAGAGTGGTATACAATGAGCAGTTCTTC,CTTSRVVYNEQFF
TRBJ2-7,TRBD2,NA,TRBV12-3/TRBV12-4,TGTGCCAGCAGTCTGAGACTAGCGGGGCAGTCCTACGAGCAGTACTTC,CASSLRLAGQSYEQYF
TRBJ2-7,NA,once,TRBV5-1,TGCGCCAGCAGCTTGGCGGAGGGGGCCAACGAGCAGTACTTC,CASSLAEGANEQYF
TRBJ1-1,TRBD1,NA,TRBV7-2,TGTGCCAGCAGCGTGGGACAGCAAGGGACGAACACTGAAGCTTTCTTT,CASSVGQQGTNTEAFF
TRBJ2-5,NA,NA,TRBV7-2,TGTGCCAGCAGCTTAGGTGGGGCGGTCCAAGAGACCCAGTACTTC,CASSLGGAVQETQYF
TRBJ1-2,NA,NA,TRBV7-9,TGTGCCAGCAGCTCCACGGGGCCGGGTTCAATTTCTAACTATGGCTACACCTTC,CASSSTGPGSISNYGYTF
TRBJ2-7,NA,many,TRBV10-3,TGTGCCATCGGGGGGGGGACAGATGACGAGCAGTACTTC,CAIGGGTDDEQYF
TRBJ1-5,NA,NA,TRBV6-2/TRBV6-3,TGTGCCATCCGCCCGGATAGCAATCAGCCCCAGCATTTT,CAIRPDSNQPQHF
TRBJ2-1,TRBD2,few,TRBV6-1,TGTGCCAGCAGTCCGCTGGGAGCGGGAGGGCCTCAGGCATACAATGAGCAGTTCTTC,CASSPLGAGGPQAYNEQFF
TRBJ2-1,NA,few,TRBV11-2,TGTGCCAGCAGCTTAGGCCAGGGTGCGTACCAAGGCTTCTTC,CASSLGQGAYQGFF
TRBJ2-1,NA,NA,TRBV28,TGTGCCAGCAGTCCCTTTGGAGGGGGACTAACCTCCTACAATGAGCAGTTCTTC,CASSPFGGGLTSYNEQFF
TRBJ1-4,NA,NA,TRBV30,TGTGCCTGGGGAGGGGTGGCCAATGAAAAACTGTTTTTT,CAWGGVANEKLFF
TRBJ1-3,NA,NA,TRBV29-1,TGCAGCGTTGAAGTGGAGAACTCTGGAAACACCATATATTTT,CSVEVENSGNTIYF
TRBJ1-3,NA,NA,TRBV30,TGTGCCTGGAGCCAGGGTCGCTCTGGAAACACCATATATTTT,CAWSQGRSGNTIYF
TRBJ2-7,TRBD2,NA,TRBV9,TGTGCCAGCAGCGGGGGACTAGCGGACTACGAGCAGTACTTC,CASSGGLADYEQYF
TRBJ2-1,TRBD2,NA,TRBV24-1,TGTGCCACCAGTGATTTTCAGCGGGGGGATGAGCGGTTCTTC,CATSDFQRGDERFF
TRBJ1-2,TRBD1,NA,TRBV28,TGTGCCAGCAGTTACTCACAGGGGTATGGCTATGGCTACACCTTC,CASSYSQGYGYGYTF